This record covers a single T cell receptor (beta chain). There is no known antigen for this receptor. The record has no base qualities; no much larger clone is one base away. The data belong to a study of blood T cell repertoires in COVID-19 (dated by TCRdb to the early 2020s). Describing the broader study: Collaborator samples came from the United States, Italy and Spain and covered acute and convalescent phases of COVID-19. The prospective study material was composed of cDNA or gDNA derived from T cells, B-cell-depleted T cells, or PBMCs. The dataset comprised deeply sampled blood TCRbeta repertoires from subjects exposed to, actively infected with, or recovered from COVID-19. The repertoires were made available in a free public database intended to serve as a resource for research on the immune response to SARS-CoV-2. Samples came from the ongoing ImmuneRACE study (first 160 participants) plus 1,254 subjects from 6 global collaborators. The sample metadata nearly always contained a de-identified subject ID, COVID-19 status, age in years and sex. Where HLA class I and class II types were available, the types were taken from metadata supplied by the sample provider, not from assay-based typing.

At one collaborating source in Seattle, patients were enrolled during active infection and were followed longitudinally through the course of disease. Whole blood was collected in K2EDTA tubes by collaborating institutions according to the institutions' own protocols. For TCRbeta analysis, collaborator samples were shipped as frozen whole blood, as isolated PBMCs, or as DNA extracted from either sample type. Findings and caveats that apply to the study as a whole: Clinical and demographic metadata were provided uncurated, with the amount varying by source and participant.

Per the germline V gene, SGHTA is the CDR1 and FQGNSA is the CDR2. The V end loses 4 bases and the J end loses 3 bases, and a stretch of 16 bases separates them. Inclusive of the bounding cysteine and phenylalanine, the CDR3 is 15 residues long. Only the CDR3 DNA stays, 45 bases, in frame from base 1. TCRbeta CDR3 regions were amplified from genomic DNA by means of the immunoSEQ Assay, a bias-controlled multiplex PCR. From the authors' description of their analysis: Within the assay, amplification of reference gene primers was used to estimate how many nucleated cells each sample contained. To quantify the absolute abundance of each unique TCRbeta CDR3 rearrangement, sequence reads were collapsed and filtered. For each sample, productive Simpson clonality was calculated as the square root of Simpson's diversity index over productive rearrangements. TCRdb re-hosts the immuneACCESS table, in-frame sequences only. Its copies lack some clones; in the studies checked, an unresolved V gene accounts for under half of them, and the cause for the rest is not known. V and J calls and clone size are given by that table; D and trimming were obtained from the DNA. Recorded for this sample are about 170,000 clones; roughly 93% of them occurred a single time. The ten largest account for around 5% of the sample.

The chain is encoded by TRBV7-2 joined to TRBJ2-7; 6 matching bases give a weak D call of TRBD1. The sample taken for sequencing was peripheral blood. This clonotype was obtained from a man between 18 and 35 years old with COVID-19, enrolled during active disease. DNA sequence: TGTGCCAGCAGCTGGATGGACAGCTCCCTCTACGAGCAGTACTTC. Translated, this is CASSWMDSSLYEQYF. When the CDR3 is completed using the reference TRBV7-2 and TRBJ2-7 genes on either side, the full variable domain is GAGVSQSPSNKVTEKGKDVELRCDPISGHTALYWYRQSLGQGLEFLIYFQGNSAPDKSGLPSDRFSAERTGGSVSTLTIQRTQQEDSAVYLCASSWMDSSLYEQYFGPGTRLTVT.